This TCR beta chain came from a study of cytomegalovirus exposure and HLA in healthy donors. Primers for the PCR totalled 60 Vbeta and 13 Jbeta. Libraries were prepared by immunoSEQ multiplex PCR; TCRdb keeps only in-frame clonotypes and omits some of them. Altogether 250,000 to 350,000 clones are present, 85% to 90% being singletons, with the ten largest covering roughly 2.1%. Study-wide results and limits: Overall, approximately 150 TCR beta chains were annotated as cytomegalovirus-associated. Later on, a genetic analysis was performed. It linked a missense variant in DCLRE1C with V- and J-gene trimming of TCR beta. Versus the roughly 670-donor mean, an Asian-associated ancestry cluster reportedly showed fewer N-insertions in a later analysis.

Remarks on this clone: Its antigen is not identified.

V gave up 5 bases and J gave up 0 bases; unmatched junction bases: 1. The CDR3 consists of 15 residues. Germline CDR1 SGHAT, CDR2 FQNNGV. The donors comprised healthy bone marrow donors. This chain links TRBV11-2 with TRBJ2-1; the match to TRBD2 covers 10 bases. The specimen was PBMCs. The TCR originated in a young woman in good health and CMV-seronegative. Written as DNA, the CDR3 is TGTGCCAGCAGCCTAGCGGGGGACTCCTACAATGAGCAGTTCTTC. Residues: CASSLAGDSYNEQFF.